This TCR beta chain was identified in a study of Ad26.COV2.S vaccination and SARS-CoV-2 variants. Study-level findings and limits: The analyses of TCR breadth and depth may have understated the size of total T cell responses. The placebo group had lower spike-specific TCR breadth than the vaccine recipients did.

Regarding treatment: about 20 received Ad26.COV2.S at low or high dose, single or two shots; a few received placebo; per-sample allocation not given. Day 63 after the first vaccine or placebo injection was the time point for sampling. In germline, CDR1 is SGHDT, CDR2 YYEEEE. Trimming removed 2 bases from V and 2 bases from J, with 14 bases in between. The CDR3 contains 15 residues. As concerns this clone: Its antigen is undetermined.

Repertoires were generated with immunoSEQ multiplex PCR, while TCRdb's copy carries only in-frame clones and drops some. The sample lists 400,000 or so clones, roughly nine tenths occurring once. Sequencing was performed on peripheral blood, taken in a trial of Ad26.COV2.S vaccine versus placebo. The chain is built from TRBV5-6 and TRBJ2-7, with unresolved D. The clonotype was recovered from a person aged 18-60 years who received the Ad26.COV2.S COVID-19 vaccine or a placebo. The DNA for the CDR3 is TGTGCCAGCAGCTTTCGCGCGGTCTCCACCTACGAGCAGTACTTC. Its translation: CASSFRAVSTYEQYF.